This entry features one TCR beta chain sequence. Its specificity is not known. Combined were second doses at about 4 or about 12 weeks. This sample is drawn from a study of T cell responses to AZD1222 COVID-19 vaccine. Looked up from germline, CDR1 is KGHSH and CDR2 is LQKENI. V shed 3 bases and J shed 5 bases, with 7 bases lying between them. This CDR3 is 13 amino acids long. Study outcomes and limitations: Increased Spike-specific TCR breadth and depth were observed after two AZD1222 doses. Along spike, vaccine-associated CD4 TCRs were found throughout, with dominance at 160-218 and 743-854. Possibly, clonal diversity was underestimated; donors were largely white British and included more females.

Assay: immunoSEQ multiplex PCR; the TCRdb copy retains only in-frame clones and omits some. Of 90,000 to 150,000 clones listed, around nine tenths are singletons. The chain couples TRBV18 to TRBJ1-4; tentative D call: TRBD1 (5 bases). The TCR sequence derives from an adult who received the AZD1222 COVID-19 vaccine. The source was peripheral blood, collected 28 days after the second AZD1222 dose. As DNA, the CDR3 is TGTGCCAGCTCACCCAGACAGAATGAAAAACTGTTTTTT. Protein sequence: CASSPRQNEKLFF.